A selection of T cell receptor beta chains follows, all from one sample in a study of blood T cell repertoires in COVID-19. The assay was immunoSEQ multiplex PCR, and TCRdb's table has in-frame clones only and misses some. Among tens of thousands of clones, more than 70% were seen once, and the ten largest hold roughly 4.8%. The sequenced material came from peripheral blood. The receptors were gathered from a human donor in a cohort sampled during active COVID-19. Each CDR3 is given with its conserved first and last residue. A D gene is named only where the DNA matches it firmly. Size is stated for part of the rows, as once, few or many counts, or as a class when the clone is expanded.

V gene: TRBV7-3
clone size: .
D gene: TRBD2
J gene: TRBJ2-1
CDR3 DNA: TGTGCCAGCAGCTCCCTGCCGACTAGCGGGAGGGCCAATGAGCAGTTCTTC
CDR3 protein: CASSSLPTSGRANEQFF

V gene: TRBV5-6
clone size: .
D gene: .
J gene: TRBJ1-3
CDR3 DNA: TGTGCCAGCAGCTTGGACGTCGGGGGGTCTGGAAACACCATATATTTT
CDR3 protein: CASSLDVGGSGNTIYF

V gene: TRBV11-2
clone size: .
D gene: .
J gene: TRBJ2-5
CDR3 DNA: TGTGCCAGCAGCTTAGATACAGGGAAAGAGACCCAGTACTTC
CDR3 protein: CASSLDTGKETQYF

V gene: TRBV7-9
clone size: .
D gene: .
J gene: TRBJ2-3
CDR3 DNA: TGTGCCAGCAGCTTAGAGACTAGCACAGATACGCAGTATTTT
CDR3 protein: CASSLETSTDTQYF

V gene: TRBV12-5
clone size: .
D gene: .
J gene: TRBJ1-5
CDR3 DNA: TGTGCTAGTGGTTTTTCAGGGGCAGGGCCCGATCAGCCCCAGCATTTT
CDR3 protein: CASGFSGAGPDQPQHF

V gene: TRBV5-1
clone size: once
D gene: .
J gene: TRBJ2-3
CDR3 DNA: TGCGCCAGCAGCTTGGCCAGGCCGGGCACAGATACGCAGTATTTT
CDR3 protein: CASSLARPGTDTQYF

V gene: TRBV5-1
clone size: .
D gene: TRBD2
J gene: TRBJ2-3
CDR3 DNA: TGCGCCAGCGCCCGTTCAGGGCGGGAGGAAGATACGCAGTATTTT
CDR3 protein: CASARSGREEDTQYF

V gene: TRBV28
clone size: .
D gene: .
J gene: TRBJ1-1
CDR3 DNA: TGTGCCAGCAGTTCCGGACAGCTCCTCAACACTGAAGCTTTCTTT
CDR3 protein: CASSSGQLLNTEAFF

V gene: TRBV30
clone size: .
D gene: TRBD1
J gene: TRBJ1-2
CDR3 DNA: TGTGCCTGGGGGCGGTCCCGGGACAGGGTTTCCTATGGCTACACCTTC
CDR3 protein: CAWGRSRDRVSYGYTF

V gene: TRBV5-4
clone size: .
D gene: TRBD2
J gene: TRBJ2-7
CDR3 DNA: TGTGCCAGCAGCCCGATGGGACTAGCGAGAAAATACGAGCAGTACTTC
CDR3 protein: CASSPMGLARKYEQYF

V gene: TRBV12-5
clone size: .
D gene: .
J gene: TRBJ1-2
CDR3 DNA: TGTGCTAGTGGTTACTCTAACTATGGCTACACCTTC
CDR3 protein: CASGYSNYGYTF

V gene: TRBV3-1/TRBV3-2
clone size: .
D gene: TRBD2
J gene: TRBJ2-1
CDR3 DNA: TGTGCCAGCAGCCAAGATAAGGGACTAGCCTACAATGAGCAGTTCTTC
CDR3 protein: CASSQDKGLAYNEQFF

V gene: TRBV18
clone size: .
D gene: .
J gene: TRBJ2-1
CDR3 DNA: TGTGCCAGCTCACCACCAGGACAGCCCACCCGCCACAATGAGCAGTTCTTC
CDR3 protein: CASSPPGQPTRHNEQFF

V gene: TRBV6-1
clone size: .
D gene: .
J gene: TRBJ2-7
CDR3 DNA: TGTGCCAGCAGTGCCGTTGCAGAGACTAGACCGTCCTACGAGCAGTACTTC
CDR3 protein: CASSAVAETRPSYEQYF

V gene: TRBV28
clone size: .
D gene: .
J gene: TRBJ1-5
CDR3 DNA: TGTGCCAGCAGTTTCGGGACTCAGGGCTCCCGGGGAGCCCAGCATTTT
CDR3 protein: CASSFGTQGSRGAQHF

V gene: TRBV12-3/TRBV12-4
clone size: .
D gene: .
J gene: TRBJ1-1
CDR3 DNA: TGTGCCAGCGGCTCATTAGGGGCCACTGAAGCTTTCTTT
CDR3 protein: CASGSLGATEAFF

V gene: TRBV11-1
clone size: .
D gene: TRBD1
J gene: TRBJ2-7
CDR3 DNA: TGTGCCAGCAGCTGGGACAGGGGGTCCTACGAGCAGTACTTC
CDR3 protein: CASSWDRGSYEQYF

V gene: TRBV28
clone size: once
D gene: TRBD2
J gene: TRBJ2-1
CDR3 DNA: TGTGCCAGCAGTTTACGCGGACTAGCAGCGGCCGATGAGCAGTTCTTC
CDR3 protein: CASSLRGLAAADEQFF

V gene: TRBV15
clone size: .
D gene: .
J gene: TRBJ2-7
CDR3 DNA: TGTGCCACCAGCGCTCCCCCGACTGGATCCTACGAGCAGTACTTC
CDR3 protein: CATSAPPTGSYEQYF

V gene: TRBV7-9
clone size: few
D gene: .
J gene: TRBJ1-5
CDR3 DNA: TGTGCCAGCGGTAAAGGGGGGGATCAGCCCCAGCATTTT
CDR3 protein: CASGKGGDQPQHF

V gene: TRBV7-8
clone size: .
D gene: TRBD1
J gene: TRBJ1-5
CDR3 DNA: TGTGCCAGCACCGTTGACAGGGGTCAGCCCCAGCATTTT
CDR3 protein: CASTVDRGQPQHF

V gene: TRBV9
clone size: .
D gene: TRBD2
J gene: TRBJ2-7
CDR3 DNA: TGTGCCAGCAGCGTAGGGCGGGAGTTTAGCCACGAGCAGTACTTC
CDR3 protein: CASSVGREFSHEQYF

V gene: TRBV11-2
clone size: .
D gene: .
J gene: TRBJ2-7
CDR3 DNA: TGTGCCAGCAGCTTAGCAGACAGCCTCCCAGGACGCTTC
CDR3 protein: CASSLADSLPGRF

V gene: TRBV4-1
clone size: .
D gene: .
J gene: TRBJ2-7
CDR3 DNA: TGCGCCAGCAGCCAAGATCCGAATTCAGGATTCTTCTACGAGCAGTACTTC
CDR3 protein: CASSQDPNSGFFYEQYF

V gene: TRBV11-3
clone size: .
D gene: TRBD1
J gene: TRBJ2-7
CDR3 DNA: TGTGCCAGCAGCCCCGACAGGGGTGGCGAGCAGTACTTC
CDR3 protein: CASSPDRGGEQYF

V gene: TRBV7-9
clone size: .
D gene: .
J gene: TRBJ1-5
CDR3 DNA: TGTGCCAGCAGCTTAGGAGATCAGCCCCAGCATTTT
CDR3 protein: CASSLGDQPQHF

V gene: TRBV29-1
clone size: once
D gene: .
J gene: TRBJ1-1
CDR3 DNA: TGCAGCGTATCGGGACATCTGAACACTGAAGCTTTCTTT
CDR3 protein: CSVSGHLNTEAFF

V gene: TRBV28
clone size: .
D gene: TRBD1
J gene: TRBJ1-4
CDR3 DNA: TGTGCCAGCAGGTCAACAGGGGCAACTAATGAAAAACTGTTTTTT
CDR3 protein: CASRSTGATNEKLFF